Shown below are 26 T cell receptor beta chains from a single sample sequenced in a study of T cell responses to AZD1222 COVID-19 vaccine. Assay: immunoSEQ multiplex PCR; the TCRdb copy retains only in-frame clones and omits some. The top ten hold roughly 0.6% of the sample, which has roughly 250,000 clones, over 90% seen once. The sequencing here drew on peripheral blood, taken on day 0 of AZD1222 vaccination. The origin of the receptors is an adult in good health.

The chain uses TRBV28 and TRBJ2-7; D possibly corresponds to TRBD2 (6 bases). From germline, CDR1 is MDHEN and CDR2 SYDVKM. The V end lost 4 bases, the J end lost 7 bases, and 14 bases lay between the germline ends. CDR3 length: 13 amino acids. The CDR3 region is CASSSPGRWEQYF. The CDR3 DNA reads TGTGCCAGCAGTTCCCCAGGGAGGTGGGAGCAGTACTTC.

The chain employs TRBV6-5 and TRBJ2-7; D may be TRBD2 (7 bases). Germline V CDR1 and CDR2: MNHEY, SVGAGI. The germline V and J ends were trimmed by 8 bases and 0 bases, with 8 bases remaining between them. The CDR3 is 12 residues long. The CDR3 here is CASRGASYEQYF. The CDR3 DNA sequence: TGTGCCAGCCGGGGGGCCTCCTACGAGCAGTACTTC.

The CDR3 bases are TGTGCCAGCAGTTCGGGGGAGAACTATGGCTACACCTTC. Translated, it gives CASSSGENYGYTF. This chain joins TRBV12-3 or TRBV12-4 and TRBJ1-2; possibly TRBD1 for D (5 bases). The CDR3 extends over 13 amino acids. The V gene lost 4 bases and the J gene lost 2 bases, with 8 bases spanning the gap.

The chain uses TRBV5-6 and TRBJ1-4, with 8 bases identical to TRBD1. This CDR3 comprises 16 residues. The germline V gene has CDR1 SGHDT and CDR2 YYEEEE. V trimming: 3 bases; J trimming: 8 bases; junction bases outside the gene matches: 12. CDR3 coding DNA: TGTGCCAGCAGCTCCAGACGACAGGGGACCTGGGAAAAACTGTTTTTT. This encodes CASSSRRQGTWEKLFF.

The CDR3 nucleotides are TGCGCCAGCAGCGTCCAAGGTGAAAAACTGTTTTTT. Residues: CASSVQGEKLFF. This chain joins TRBV5-1 and TRBJ1-4; D unresolved. The CDR3 is 12 residues long. The V gene lost 4 bases and the J gene lost 7 bases, with 8 bases spanning the gap. The germline CDR1 and CDR2 sequences are SGHRS and YFSETQ.

The rearrangement joins TRBV7-9 to TRBJ1-2; D uncertain. Germline CDR1 SEHNR, CDR2 FQNEAQ (reference sequence). The CDR3 has 14 amino acids. V dropped 8 bases and J dropped 2 bases, with 15 bases sitting between them. This CDR3 is CASSRSSFNYGYTF. CDR3 DNA sequence: TGTGCCAGCTCCCGTTCGTCCTTCAACTATGGCTACACCTTC.

The V gene is TRBV4-2, the J gene TRBJ2-5, with a weak D call TRBD1 (6 bases). The CDR3 has 16 amino acids. The ends were cut back, 0 bases at V and 5 bases at J, with 16 bases in the middle. In germline, CDR1 is LGHNA, CDR2 YNFKEQ. The CDR3 sequence is CASSQDHLGGRETQYF. As DNA, the CDR3 is TGTGCCAGCAGCCAAGATCACCTAGGGGGTAGGGAGACCCAGTACTTC.

This chain links TRBV18 with TRBJ1-3; D unresolved. The germline V and J ends were trimmed by 4 bases and 0 bases, with 13 bases remaining between them. The CDR3 is 16 residues long. CDR1 and CDR2 from the germline V gene are KGHSH and LQKENI. CDR3 bases: TGTGCCAGCTCACTTGCCGGGCCCAGCTCTGGAAACACCATATATTTT. Protein product: CASSLAGPSSGNTIYF.

The chain joins TRBV4-1 to TRBJ2-3; no clear D. CDR1 and CDR2 (germline): MGHRA, YSYEKL. Deletions cut 5 bases from V and 0 bases from J, with 9 bases between. The length of the CDR3 is 14 residues. Written as DNA, the CDR3 is TGCGCCAGCAGCTGGCAGACTAGCACAGATACGCAGTATTTT. Amino acids: CASSWQTSTDTQYF.

The genes are TRBV11-2 and TRBJ1-1, with a possible D match to TRBD1 (5 bases). This CDR3 has 14 amino acids. Germline V CDR1 and CDR2: SGHAT, FQNNGV. The V gene lost 6 bases and the J gene lost 2 bases, with 13 bases spanning the gap. The CDR3 DNA is TGTGCCAGCAGGGGGGGGGACCCTAACACTGAAGCTTTCTTT. This sequence encodes CASRGGDPNTEAFF.

The rearrangement joins TRBV5-4 to TRBJ1-2; TRBD1 matches at 8 bases. The CDR3 has 14 amino acids. V was pared by 4 bases and J by 6 bases, with 8 bases of the junction left unmatched. Germline-derived CDR1 and CDR2 are SGHNT and YYREEE (reference sequence). The CDR3 loop reads CASSDPSGGHGYTF. Written as DNA, the CDR3 is TGTGCCAGCAGCGACCCGTCAGGGGGCCATGGCTACACCTTC.

The J gene is TRBJ1-1, the V gene TRBV5-5; TRBD1 is a possible D gene (6 bases). Germline V gene sequence: CDR1 SGHKS, CDR2 YYEKEE (reference sequence). V lost 2 bases to trimming and J lost 4 bases, with 9 bases between them. The CDR3 runs to 13 residues. The CDR3 DNA sequence: TGTGCCAGCAGCTTCCAGGGGAGCACTGAAGCTTTCTTT. It encodes CASSFQGSTEAFF. The full variable domain, completed using reference TRBV5-5 and TRBJ1-1, is DAGVTQSPTHLIKTRGQQVTLRCSPISGHKSVSWYQQVLGQGPQFIFQYYEKEERGRGNFPDRFSARQFPNYSSELNVNALLLGDSALYLCASSFQGSTEAFFGQGTRLTVV.

This chain links TRBV18 with TRBJ2-3; 8 bases agree with TRBD1. The CDR3 runs 13 residues. With 4 bases clipped from V and 4 bases from J, the junction kept 1 base outside the gene matches. Germline V gene sequence: CDR1 KGHSH, CDR2 LQKENI. CDR3 amino acids: CASSQDRADTQYF. The CDR3 DNA sequence: TGTGCCAGCTCACAGGACAGGGCAGATACGCAGTATTTT.

DNA of the CDR3: TGTGCCAGCAGCGCAACCGGGACAGGGAACTACAATGAGCAGTTCTTC. Residues: CASSATGTGNYNEQFF. The V gene is TRBV28, the J gene TRBJ2-1; 9 bases fit TRBD1. This CDR3 is built from 16 residues. Germline V gene lookup returns CDR1 MDHEN and CDR2 SYDVKM. With 6 bases clipped from V and 3 bases from J, the junction kept 9 bases outside the gene matches. The whole variable domain, remainder taken from reference TRBV28 and TRBJ2-1, is DVKVTQSSRYLVKRTGEKVFLECVQDMDHENMFWYRQDPGLGLRLIYFSYDVKMKEKGDIPEGYSVSREKKERFSLILESASTNQTSMYLCASSATGTGNYNEQFFGPGTRLTVL.

The CDR3 DNA reads as TGCAGCGCCCACTCTGGAAACACCATATATTTT. Amino acid sequence: CSAHSGNTIYF. The chain is built from TRBV29-1 and TRBJ1-3; D is unresolved. Germline loops: CDR1 SQVTM, CDR2 ANQGSEA. The CDR3 sequence is 11 residues long. V lost 7 bases, J lost 0 bases, and 4 bases lay in between. The full variable domain, with the rest looked up from reference TRBV29-1 and TRBJ1-3, is SAVISQKPSRDICQRGTSLTIQCQVDSQVTMMFWYRQQPGQSLTLIATANQGSEATYESGFVIDKFPISRPNLTFSTLTVSNMSPEDSSIYLCSAHSGNTIYFGEGSWLTVV.

The chain carries TRBV30 and TRBJ1-6; 7 bases are a match to TRBD1. The CDR3 has 14 residues. The V gene's germline CDR1 is GTSNPN and CDR2 SVGIG (reference sequence). Germline trimming cut 1 base from V and 8 bases from J; bases unmatched to any gene: 5. The CDR3 sequence: CAWSGDSRYSPLHF. For the CDR3, the DNA is TGTGCCTGGAGTGGGGACAGTCGATATTCACCCCTCCACTTT.

V is TRBV7-9 and J is TRBJ1-4; no clear D gene. The CDR3 is 18 amino acids. V gave up 6 bases and J gave up 5 bases, with 25 bases separating them. Germline-derived CDR1 and CDR2 are SEHNR and FQNEAQ (reference sequence). CDR3 in amino acids: CASREAQRPRDPNEKLFF. CDR3 DNA sequence: TGTGCCAGCAGAGAGGCTCAGCGACCACGAGACCCAAATGAAAAACTGTTTTTT.

The count of this clone is one. The CDR3 is CASSLRQARGYSNQPQHF. DNA for the CDR3: TGTGCCAGCAGCCTAAGGCAGGCTCGGGGATATAGCAATCAGCCCCAGCATTTT. The rearrangement uses TRBV28 and TRBJ1-5, with D unclear. Germline CDR1 MDHEN, CDR2 SYDVKM. This CDR3 spans 18 amino acids. V dropped 6 bases and J dropped 0 bases, with 21 bases sitting between them.

This clone was found once. At one boundary the junction diverges from the germline segment, which might be a read error. V and J are TRBV20-1 and TRBJ1-3; D remains unclear. Germline V gene data show CDR1 as DFQATT and CDR2 as SNEGSKA (reference sequence). There are 11 residues in the CDR3. The CDR3 reads CSAREEVQMNF. Here the CDR3 DNA reads TGCAGTGCTAGAGAAGAGGTCCAGATGAATTTT.

This chain joins TRBV2 and TRBJ2-1, with 9 bases that match TRBD2. Germline CDR1 is SNHLY and CDR2 is FYNNEI. V was clipped by 6 bases and J by 6 bases; unmatched bases: 9. The CDR3 loop spans 15 amino acids. For the CDR3, the DNA is TGTGCCAGCAGCTGGGGGCGGGAGGGCCTCAATGAGCAGTTCTTC. This translates into CASSWGREGLNEQFF.

The chain carries TRBV11-2 and TRBJ2-7, with 7 bases fitting TRBD1. The V segment lost 1 base and the J segment 7 bases; nucleotides outside the gene matches: 13. Germline V gene sequence: CDR1 SGHAT, CDR2 FQNNGV. The CDR3 spans 16 residues. This CDR3 is CASSLVYLGGLGEQYF. The CDR3, as DNA: TGTGCCAGCAGCTTAGTCTATTTAGGGGGCCTAGGAGAGCAGTACTTC. The complete variable domain, with remaining parts taken from reference TRBV11-2 and TRBJ2-7, reads EAGVAQSPRYKIIEKRQSVAFWCNPISGHATLYWYQQILGQGPKLLIQFQNNGVVDDSQLPKDRFSAERLKGVDSTLKIQPAKLEDSAVYLCASSLVYLGGLGEQYFGPGTRLTVT.

The chain employs TRBV2 and TRBJ2-7; D remains unclear. The CDR3 spans 13 residues. V lost 2 bases, J lost 6 bases, and 11 bases lay in between. CDR1 is SNHLY, CDR2 FYNNEI, per germline. CDR3 in DNA: TGTGCCAGCAGTGAATCCCCCAGTTCCGAGCAGTACTTC. Translation gives CASSESPSSEQYF.

This chain connects TRBV3-1 (or the pseudogene TRBV3-2) to TRBJ1-5, with D perhaps matching TRBD1 (5 bases). Germline lookup yields CDR1 LGHDT and CDR2 YNNKEL (reference sequence). The V and J ends lost 3 bases and 2 bases respectively, with 8 bases between them. This CDR3 has 14 amino acids. The CDR3 sequence is CASSHGGGNQPQHF. The CDR3 DNA is TGTGCCAGCAGCCACGGGGGTGGCAATCAGCCCCAGCATTTT.

The chain is built from TRBV15 and TRBJ1-5, with D perhaps TRBD1 (5 bases). This CDR3 contains 15 residues. V lost 1 base, J lost 5 bases, and 12 bases lay in between. Germline V gene data show CDR1 as LNHNV and CDR2 as YYDKDF (reference sequence). CDR3 in DNA: TGTGCCACCAGCAGAGTAAGGGGCGAGGATCAGCCCCAGCATTTT. Protein: CATSRVRGEDQPQHF.

Note on this clone: This sample also contains other DNA sequences that code for the same CDR3. The gene calls are TRBV18 and TRBJ1-1, with D possibly being TRBD1 (5 bases). Trimming took off 3 bases at V and 1 base at J, with 6 bases between the two ends. Germline assignment: CDR1 KGHSH and CDR2 LQKENI. This CDR3 spans 13 amino acids. The DNA for the CDR3 is TGTGCCAGCTCACCGGGGGGGAACACTGAAGCTTTCTTT. Translating gives CASSPGGNTEAFF.

This chain connects TRBV28 to TRBJ2-7, with D unresolved. The CDR3 is made up of 11 amino acids. The germline V gene has CDR1 MDHEN and CDR2 SYDVKM. V lost 6 bases and J lost 2, with 5 bases in between. The CDR3 DNA reads TGTGCCAGCAGCGAGGCCTACGAGCAGTACTTC. Its protein is CASSEAYEQYF.